This entry describes one T cell receptor (beta chain). The data stem from a study of blood T cell repertoires in COVID-19. Study information: Spain, Italy and the United States supplied samples that represented acute and convalescent COVID-19. Nucleic acid was either cDNA or gDNA, and it came from T cells, B-cell-depleted T cells, or PBMCs.

TCRdb keeps only in-frame clones here, not all; method: immunoSEQ multiplex PCR. Among 200,000 to 300,000 clones listed, about nine tenths were seen once. The germline CDR1 and CDR2 sequences are SEHNR and FQNEAQ (reference sequence). This CDR3 has 14 amino acids. The V and J ends lost 2 bases and 7 bases respectively, with 14 bases between them. J is TRBJ1-1 and V is TRBV7-9; a possible D gene is TRBD1 (5 bases). Input material: peripheral blood. The TCR sequence derives from a woman between 40 and 50 years old with acute or convalescent COVID-19. CDR3 residues: CASSLLQGRGEAFF. In DNA form, the CDR3 reads TGTGCCAGCAGCTTACTGCAGGGAAGAGGTGAAGCTTTCTTT. Full variable domain (outside the CDR3, taken from reference TRBV7-9 and TRBJ1-1): DTGVSQNPRHKITKRGQNVTFRCDPISEHNRLYWYRQTLGQGPEFLTYFQNEAQLEKSRLLSDRFSAERPKGSFSTLEIQRTEQGDSAMYLCASSLLQGRGEAFFGQGTRLTVV.